The 29 T cell receptor beta chains below all came from one sample that was sequenced in a study of T cells in Graves' hyperthyroidism and ophthalmopathy. RNA transcripts served as the template for amplifying TCR beta CDR3 regions. Researchers ran a first-round RT-PCR on the TCR CDR3 using the HTBI primer set. One entry per CDR3 protein, called by TCRdb with MiXCR from the multiplex PCR reads. This table holds about 400,000 distinct CDR3 sequences, under 15% found once. The sequenced material came from blood. The source is a woman aged 25-40 years with Graves' hyperthyroidism.

This clonotype was found a few times. This chain joins TRBV6-1 and TRBJ2-1, with unresolved D. The ends were cut back, 5 bases at V and 10 bases at J, with 18 bases in the middle. There are 14 residues in the CDR3. Per germline, CDR1 MNHNS and CDR2 SASEGT. The chain's CDR3 is CASSPTGLSREQFF. As DNA, the CDR3 is TGTGCCAGCAGTCCTACGGGCCTTAGTCGGGAGCAGTTCTTC.

V usage is TRBV5-5 and J usage is TRBJ1-2, with a weak D call TRBD1 (5 bases). The germline CDR1 and CDR2 sequences are SGHKS and YYEKEE (reference sequence). V lost 0 bases and J 6 bases, leaving 12 bases between the germline ends. The CDR3 is 14 residues long. The CDR3 reads CASSLDPGWDGYTF. The DNA of the CDR3 is TGTGCCAGCAGCTTGGACCCAGGGTGGGATGGCTACACCTTC.

This clonotype was picked up many times. The J gene is TRBJ2-7, the V gene TRBV27, with a tentative D call TRBD1 (6 bases). The CDR3 has 13 residues. The germline V gene encodes CDR1 MNHEY and CDR2 SMNVEV (reference sequence). V lost 5 bases and J 3 bases, leaving 11 bases between the germline ends. This CDR3 reads CASSSQGYYEQYF. The DNA for the CDR3 is TGTGCCAGCAGTAGCCAGGGGTACTACGAGCAGTACTTC.

This clonotype has ten or more counts. The chain couples TRBV10-3 to TRBJ2-3; 9 bases are shared with TRBD2. V was pared by 6 bases and J by 1 base, with 8 bases of the junction left unmatched. This CDR3 region has 16 residues. Germline V gene data show CDR1 as ENHRY and CDR2 as SYGVKD. In DNA form, the CDR3 reads TGTGCCATCAGCCAGAAGGCTAGCGGGGGCACAGATACGCAGTATTTT. Translation: CAISQKASGGTDTQYF.

This clonotype was seen repeatedly, ten times or more. CDR3 coding DNA: TGTGCCAGCAGTTTCTACGAGCAGTACTTC. It yields the protein CASSFYEQYF. The V gene is TRBV6-2 or TRBV6-3, the J gene TRBJ2-7, with unresolved D. The length of the CDR3 is 10 residues. Germline V gene lookup returns CDR1 MNHEY and CDR2 SVGEGT. Trimming took off 4 bases at V and 3 bases at J, with 1 base between the two ends.

This clonotype was seen ten or more times. The CDR3 DNA follows: TGCGCCAGCAGTGAGTCCAAGCGGGGTGCATCCGAAGCTTTCTTT. Protein sequence: CASSESKRGASEAFF. The rearrangement uses TRBV10-1 and TRBJ1-1; no reliable D call. The CDR3 spans 15 residues. Between the trimmed V and J ends, which lost 0 bases and 8 bases, there was a span of 16 bases. The germline CDR1 and CDR2 sequences are WNHNN and SYGVQD (reference sequence).

This clonotype was observed a few times. The chain links TRBV7-2 to TRBJ2-1; D is possibly TRBD1 (6 bases). Germline lookup yields CDR1 SGHTA and CDR2 FQGNSA. The CDR3 runs 15 residues. Trimming took 4 bases from V and 1 from J, leaving 11 bases between them. In DNA, the CDR3 is TGTGCCAGCAGCTGGAAGGACAGTTCCTACAATGAGCAGTTCTTC. The encoded protein is CASSWKDSSYNEQFF.

This clonotype appeared a few times. The rearrangement uses TRBV20-1 and TRBJ2-7, with D perhaps matching TRBD1 (6 bases). This CDR3 is 12 amino acids long. Trimming shortened V by 4 bases and J by 3 bases, and 10 bases separated the two germline ends. The germline gives CDR1 DFQATT, CDR2 SNEGSKA (reference sequence). The CDR3 is CSATGAYYEQYF. DNA of the CDR3: TGCAGTGCTACAGGGGCCTACTACGAGCAGTACTTC.

This clonotype was detected ten times or more. As DNA, the CDR3 is TGTGCCAGCAGTGAAGAGCTAGCGGGAGCAAGGGCCGAGCAGTACTTC. This encodes CASSEELAGARAEQYF. The rearrangement uses TRBV2 and TRBJ2-7; 10 nucleotides align to TRBD2. Per germline, CDR1 SNHLY and CDR2 FYNNEI. The CDR3 runs to 16 residues. The V segment lost 1 base and the J segment 6 bases; nucleotides outside the gene matches: 9.

The V gene is TRBV9, the J gene TRBJ2-2; D is tentatively TRBD1 or TRBD2 (5 bases each). Germline CDR1 and CDR2: SGDLS and YYNGEE. V was trimmed by 3 bases and J by 2 bases, leaving 11 bases between them. The CDR3 extends over 15 amino acids. CDR3 DNA sequence: TGTGCCAGCAGCGGGGACGAGAAAAACACCGGGGAGCTGTTTTTT. Its protein is CASSGDEKNTGELFF.

This clonotype occurred many times. The CDR3 loop is CASTRGQFRDEQYF. In DNA, the CDR3 is TGTGCCAGCACCCGGGGACAGTTTCGCGACGAGCAGTACTTC. The chain uses TRBV2 and TRBJ2-7; 7 bases agree with TRBD1. V gave up 7 bases and J gave up 5 bases; unmatched junction bases: 11. Germline CDR1 reads SNHLY; CDR2 reads FYNNEI. This CDR3 region has 14 residues.

The chain couples TRBV27 to TRBJ2-7; TRBD2 aligns across 9 bases. Unmatched junction bases numbered 7, after V lost 6 bases and J lost 4 bases. The CDR3 contains 14 residues. CDR1 and CDR2 (germline): MNHEY, SMNVEV (reference sequence). CDR3 sequence reads: CASRIAGGPYEQYF. The CDR3, as DNA: TGTGCCAGCAGAATTGCGGGAGGGCCGTACGAGCAGTACTTC.

The V gene is TRBV29-1, the J gene TRBJ1-3; perhaps TRBD1 as D (5 bases). Per germline, CDR1 SQVTM and CDR2 ANQGSEA. CDR3 length: 13 amino acids. The V and J ends lost 4 bases and 2 bases respectively, with 9 bases between them. The CDR3 nucleotides are TGCAGCGTTGTGTGGGGGGCTGGAAACACCATATATTTT. Translated, it gives CSVVWGAGNTIYF. Combining the CDR3 with reference TRBV29-1 and TRBJ1-3 gives the whole variable domain SAVISQKPSRDICQRGTSLTIQCQVDSQVTMMFWYRQQPGQSLTLIATANQGSEATYESGFVIDKFPISRPNLTFSTLTVSNMSPEDSSIYLCSVVWGAGNTIYFGEGSWLTVV.

This clonotype was counted many times. The chain's CDR3 is CSASSAGKSPLHF. The CDR3 DNA reads TGCAGTGCTAGTTCGGCAGGGAAATCACCCCTCCACTTT. This chain joins TRBV20-1 and TRBJ1-6, with a tentative D call TRBD1 (5 bases). Germline V CDR1 and CDR2: DFQATT, SNEGSKA (reference sequence). V lost 3 bases and J lost 10, with 13 bases in between. The CDR3 has 13 residues.

This clonotype was observed a handful of times. The CDR3 sequence: CASERQGAGNTIYF. Written as DNA, the CDR3 is TGTGCCAGTGAGCGACAGGGGGCTGGAAACACCATATATTTT. This rearrangement joins TRBV19 to TRBJ1-3; 9 bases are shared with TRBD1. The V segment lost 8 bases and the J segment 2 bases; nucleotides outside the gene matches: 4. The CDR3 loop spans 14 amino acids. Germline loops: CDR1 LNHDA, CDR2 SQIVND (reference sequence).

There are many counts of this clonotype. The rearrangement uses TRBV5-6 and TRBJ2-3; 11 nucleotides align to TRBD2. Germline CDR1 and CDR2: SGHDT and YYEEEE. With 0 bases clipped from V and 0 bases from J, the junction kept 6 bases outside the gene matches. CDR3 length equals 18 residues. The CDR3 DNA is TGTGCCAGCAGCTTGGCCGCGACTAGCGGGGCCAGCACAGATACGCAGTATTTT. Encoded protein: CASSLAATSGASTDTQYF. The full variable domain, with the rest looked up from reference TRBV5-6 and TRBJ2-3, is DAGVTQSPTHLIKTRGQQVTLRCSPKSGHDTVSWYQQALGQGPQFIFQYYEEEERQRGNFPDRFSGHQFPNYSSELNVNALLLGDSALYLCASSLAATSGASTDTQYFGPGTRLTVL.

This clonotype has a count of ten or more. V gene TRBV29-1 combines with J gene TRBJ2-5; D is possibly TRBD2 (5 bases). The ends were cut back, 4 bases at V and 8 bases at J, with 11 bases in the middle. Germline V gives CDR1 SQVTM, CDR2 ANQGSEA. The CDR3 has 11 residues. The CDR3 nucleotides are TGCAGCGTTGTGGTTGAGGGAACCCAGTACTTC. It yields the protein CSVVVEGTQYF.

There are many counts of this clonotype. This chain uses TRBV11-1 with TRBJ2-7; the D gene is possibly TRBD1 (6 bases). This CDR3 region has 15 residues. Deletions cut 3 bases from V and 4 bases from J, with 16 bases between. In germline, CDR1 is SGHAT, CDR2 FQDESV (reference sequence). The CDR3 protein is CASSFGRGRDYEQYF. The CDR3 region has the DNA TGTGCCAGCAGCTTTGGCAGGGGAAGAGATTACGAGCAGTACTTC.

This clonotype was seen a few times. The gene calls are TRBV20-1 and TRBJ2-1, with D possibly TRBD2 on 6 matching bases. Per germline, CDR1 DFQATT and CDR2 SNEGSKA (reference sequence). Trimming cost V 6 bases and J 5 bases, with 20 bases left between them. This CDR3 is built from 15 residues. This CDR3 is CSAETDRDSNNEQFF. The DNA for the CDR3 is TGCAGTGCGGAGACCGACCGGGACTCGAACAATGAGCAGTTCTTC.

This clonotype was recorded a few times. A junction end diverges from the germline sequence, so it may reflect a read error. This chain joins TRBV28 and TRBJ2-7; 7 bases line up with TRBD2. Looked up from germline, CDR1 is MDHEN and CDR2 is SYDVKM. The length of the CDR3 is 15 residues. CDR3 sequence reads: CASSLLAASPYKQYF. The CDR3 DNA sequence: TGTGCCAGCAGTTTGCTAGCGGCCTCTCCCTACAAGCAGTACTTC.

This clonotype was found a few times. The rearrangement joins TRBV10-1 to TRBJ2-5; 16 nucleotides match TRBD2. The V and J ends lost 4 bases and 5 bases, in that order; junction bases with no gene match: 10. The CDR3 totals 18 residues. Germline V gene lookup returns CDR1 WNHNN and CDR2 SYGVQD (reference sequence). The CDR3 loop reads CASSADPGLAGGTETQYF. The CDR3 DNA is TGCGCCAGCAGTGCCGACCCGGGACTAGCGGGAGGGACGGAGACCCAGTACTTC.

This clonotype was recorded at least ten times. V is TRBV28 and J is TRBJ2-7; D is perhaps TRBD2 (5 bases). Per germline, CDR1 MDHEN and CDR2 SYDVKM. Trimming stripped 6 bases from V and 5 bases from J, with 11 bases between. This CDR3 is 12 amino acids long. CDR3 loop: CASRASSHEQYF. DNA for the CDR3: TGTGCCAGCAGGGCTAGCAGCCACGAGCAGTACTTC.

There are many counts of this clonotype. V and J are TRBV6-1 and TRBJ2-2; D unclear. Trimming took 6 bases from V and 5 from J, leaving 13 bases between them. This CDR3 spans 14 amino acids. In germline, CDR1 is MNHNS, CDR2 SASEGT. The CDR3 loop is CASSQTSATGELFF. CDR3 sequence (DNA): TGTGCCAGCAGCCAAACTTCAGCGACCGGGGAGCTGTTTTTT.

At least ten counts were recorded for this clonotype. The genes are TRBV19 and TRBJ2-7; D is tentatively TRBD1 or TRBD2 (6 bases each). This CDR3 is built from 15 residues. Trimming removed 5 bases at V and 0 bases at J, with 14 bases between. The V gene's germline CDR1 is LNHDA and CDR2 SQIVND (reference sequence). The CDR3 region is CASSLPGGGSYEQYF. The CDR3 DNA is TGTGCCAGTAGTCTCCCAGGAGGGGGCTCCTACGAGCAGTACTTC.

V usage is TRBV19 and J usage is TRBJ1-5; 10 bases fit TRBD1. Germline-derived CDR1 and CDR2 are LNHDA and SQIVND (reference sequence). CDR3 length: 14 residues. V lost 6 bases to trimming and J lost 11 bases; unmatched junction nucleotides: 10. The CDR3 spells CASRAPDRGLSQHF. The CDR3 nucleotides are TGTGCCAGTAGAGCGCCGGACAGGGGGTTGTCCCAGCATTTT.

Many counts were recorded for this clonotype. The chain couples TRBV20-1 to TRBJ2-7; D gene uncertain. The CDR3 consists of 11 residues. The germline CDR1 and CDR2 sequences are DFQATT and SNEGSKA (reference sequence). V was shortened by 6 bases and J by 9 bases, with 15 bases between the two germline ends. The CDR3 reads CSAVESSVQYF. CDR3 nucleotide sequence: TGCAGTGCCGTAGAGTCCAGCGTGCAGTACTTC.

This clonotype was recorded at least ten times. The chain has TRBV11-1 and TRBJ1-1, with TRBD1 matching 8 bases. CDR3 size: 13 residues. Trimming took 4 bases from V and 5 from J; bases not matched to a gene: 3. CDR1 is SGHAT and CDR2 is FQDESV in the germline V gene (reference sequence). In nucleotides, the CDR3 is TGTGCCAGCAGCTACAGGGGGAAGACTGAAGCTTTCTTT. It translates to CASSYRGKTEAFF.

A few counts support this clonotype. The V and J genes are TRBV5-6 and TRBJ2-5; 7 bases agree with TRBD1. CDR1 SGHDT and CDR2 YYEEEE come from the germline V gene. This CDR3 comprises 15 residues. Unmatched junction bases numbered 10, after V lost 1 base and J lost 7 bases. As DNA, the CDR3 is TGTGCCAGCAGCTTGAGGGGGCCGCGTTCAGCGACCCAGTACTTC. Translation gives CASSLRGPRSATQYF.

V gene TRBV7-2 combines with J gene TRBJ2-1; 7 bases map to TRBD2. The CDR3 runs to 15 residues. The junction had 3 bases not matched to a gene; V was cut back by 1 base and J by 3 bases. CDR1 and CDR2 from the germline V gene are SGHTA and FQGNSA. DNA for the CDR3: TGTGCCAGCAGCTTAGGGGACTACCGCTACAATGAGCAGTTCTTC. It yields the protein CASSLGDYRYNEQFF.